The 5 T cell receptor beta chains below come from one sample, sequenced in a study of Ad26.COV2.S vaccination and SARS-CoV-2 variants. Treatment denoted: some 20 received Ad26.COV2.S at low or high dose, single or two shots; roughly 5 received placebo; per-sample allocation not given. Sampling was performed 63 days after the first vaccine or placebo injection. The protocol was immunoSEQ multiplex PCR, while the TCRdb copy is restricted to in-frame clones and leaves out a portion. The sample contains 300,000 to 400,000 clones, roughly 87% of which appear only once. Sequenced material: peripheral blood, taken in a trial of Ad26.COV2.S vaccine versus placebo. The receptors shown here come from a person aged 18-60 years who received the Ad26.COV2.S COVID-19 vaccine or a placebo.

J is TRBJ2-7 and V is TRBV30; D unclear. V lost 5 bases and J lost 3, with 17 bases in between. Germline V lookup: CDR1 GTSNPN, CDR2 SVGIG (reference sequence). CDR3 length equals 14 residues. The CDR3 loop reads CAWGPVSSFYEQYF. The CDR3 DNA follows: TGTGCCTGGGGACCTGTGTCTTCTTTCTACGAGCAGTACTTC.

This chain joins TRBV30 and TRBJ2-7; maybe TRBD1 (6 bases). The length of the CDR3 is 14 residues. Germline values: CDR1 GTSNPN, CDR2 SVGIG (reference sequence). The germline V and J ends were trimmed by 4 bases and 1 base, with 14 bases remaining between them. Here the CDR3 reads CAWNTGIQSYEQYF. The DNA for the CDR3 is TGTGCCTGGAATACAGGGATTCAATCCTACGAGCAGTACTTC.

The CDR3 loop reads CASSPVGLGGQETQYF. The CDR3 DNA reads as TGTGCCAGCAGCCCCGTAGGTTTGGGGGGCCAAGAGACCCAGTACTTC. This chain uses TRBV9 with TRBJ2-5, with a tentative D call TRBD2 (6 bases). From germline, CDR1 is SGDLS and CDR2 YYNGEE. Trimming took off 4 bases at V and 1 base at J, with 17 bases between the two ends. This CDR3 has 16 amino acids.

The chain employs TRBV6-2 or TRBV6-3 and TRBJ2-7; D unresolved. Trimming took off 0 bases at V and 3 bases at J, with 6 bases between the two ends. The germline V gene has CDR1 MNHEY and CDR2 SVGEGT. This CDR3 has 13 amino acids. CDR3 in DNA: TGTGCCAGCAGTTACTCGTTCGACTACGAGCAGTACTTC. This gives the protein CASSYSFDYEQYF.

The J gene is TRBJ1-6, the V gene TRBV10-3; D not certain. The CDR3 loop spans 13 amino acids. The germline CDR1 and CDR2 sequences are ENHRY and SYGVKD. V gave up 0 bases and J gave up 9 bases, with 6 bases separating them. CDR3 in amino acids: CAISESLRSPLHF. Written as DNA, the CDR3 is TGTGCCATCAGTGAGTCTTTGCGTTCACCCCTCCACTTT.